This passage covers 3 T cell receptor beta chains from one sample sequenced in a study of CD8 T cells in Susac syndrome. With random hexamers, reverse transcription was performed on about 0.5 to 1 ug of RNA. TCRdb re-derived calls from the immunoSEQ multiplex PCR reads in MiXCR, one entry per CDR3 protein. The sample lists some 110,000 distinct CDR3 sequences, just under 95% seen once, with 0.28% in the top ten. The sample taken for sequencing was CD8+ T cells from PBMCs. These receptors were collected from a human donor with Susac syndrome.

The gene calls are TRBV4-1 and TRBJ2-7, with D uncertain. CDR1 is MGHRA, CDR2 YSYEKL, per germline. V lost 0 bases and J lost 6, with 6 bases in between. The CDR3 length is 12 residues. The CDR3 here is CASSQDFTEQYF. The CDR3 DNA reads as TGCGCCAGCAGCCAAGATTTTACCGAGCAGTACTTC.

The chain couples TRBV13 to TRBJ2-3, with D unresolved. Germline loops: CDR1 PRHDT, CDR2 FYEKMQ (reference sequence). This CDR3 is built from 14 residues. V gave up 3 bases and J gave up 0 bases, with 7 bases separating them. Here the CDR3 DNA reads TGTGCCAGCAGCTTTCTTGGGAGCACAGATACGCAGTATTTT. Its translation is CASSFLGSTDTQYF.

The table lists this clonotype with a count of one. The chain recombines TRBV29-1 with TRBJ2-7; D is possibly TRBD1 (6 bases). Looked up from germline, CDR1 is SQVTM and CDR2 is ANQGSEA. The CDR3 sequence is 11 residues long. Trimming shortened V by 7 bases and J by 2 bases, and 9 bases separated the two germline ends. CDR3 DNA: TGCAGCGCCGGGGACACCTACGAGCAGTACTTC. This codes for CSAGDTYEQYF.